A single T cell receptor beta chain is shown here with its context. Germline values: CDR1 MNHEY, CDR2 SMNVEV (reference sequence). This CDR3 region has 13 residues. V dropped 6 bases and J dropped 0 bases, with 9 bases sitting between them. A single record per CDR3 protein comes from TCRdb applying MiXCR to the 5' RACE reads. The repertoire holds 1.5 million or so distinct CDR3 sequences, with 32% as singletons. This entry is derived from a study of identical twins. The sequence came from a newborn girl in good health. This chain links TRBV27 with TRBJ2-7; D might be TRBD1 (6 bases). Sequencing input: cord blood. The chain's CDR3 is CASRTGHSYEQYF. CDR3 bases: TGTGCCAGCAGGACGGGACACTCCTACGAGCAGTACTTC.